This passage covers 5 T cell receptor beta chains from one sample sequenced in a study of CD8+ T cells in alopecia areata. After isolation, RNA underwent reverse transcription to generate cDNA as the sequencing template. TCRdb's table, derived via immunoSEQ multiplex PCR, lists solely in-frame clones and lacks some. The sample shows approximately 29,000 clones, 65% to 80% of them seen only once. Sequencing was done on a sample of NKG2D-low CD8+ T cells sorted from blood. Receptor source: a human donor with alopecia areata.

V gene TRBV7-2 combines with J gene TRBJ2-7; D unresolved. Trimming removed 1 base from V and 0 bases from J, with 16 bases in between. CDR3 size: 17 residues. CDR1 SGHTA and CDR2 FQGNSA come from the germline V gene. This CDR3 reads CASSLVPSQASSYEQYF. In DNA form, the CDR3 reads TGTGCCAGCAGCTTAGTCCCCAGCCAGGCCAGCTCCTACGAGCAGTACTTC.

The chain is built from TRBV29-1 and TRBJ2-3; D unresolved. Trimming pared 7 bases from V and 2 bases from J, leaving 16 bases between. The CDR3 spans 14 residues. Germline V gene sequence: CDR1 SQVTM, CDR2 ANQGSEA. CDR3 sequence (DNA): TGCAGCGCCACCGGAAGGCCAGCCACAGATACGCAGTATTTT. Its translation is CSATGRPATDTQYF.

V gene TRBV28 combines with J gene TRBJ1-5, with a possible D match to TRBD1 (5 bases). V was shortened by 2 bases and J by 2 bases, with 7 bases between the two germline ends. The CDR3 is made up of 14 amino acids. Germline lookup yields CDR1 MDHEN and CDR2 SYDVKM. The DNA of the CDR3 is TGTGCCAGCAGTTTAAGAGGGGGCAATCAGCCCCAGCATTTT. Protein sequence: CASSLRGGNQPQHF.

This clone showed up just once. V usage is TRBV6-1 and J usage is TRBJ2-7; a weak D match, TRBD2 (5 bases). Trimming cost V 1 base and J 1 base, with 11 bases left between them. The CDR3 is made up of 15 amino acids. Germline-derived CDR1 and CDR2 are MNHNS and SASEGT. This CDR3 reads CASSEDQTGSYEQYF. CDR3 nucleotide sequence: TGTGCCAGCAGTGAAGACCAGACGGGGTCCTACGAGCAGTACTTC.

This clone was detected only a few times. The V gene is TRBV19, the J gene TRBJ2-1; D remains ambiguous. Germline V CDR1 and CDR2: LNHDA, SQIVND (reference sequence). Trimming pared 5 bases from V and 6 bases from J, leaving 11 bases between. The CDR3 has 13 residues. CDR3 coding DNA: TGTGCCAGTAGTTCCGGTTCGATCAATGAGCAGTTCTTC. Its protein is CASSSGSINEQFF.